Given below is one T cell receptor (beta chain) in context. The specificity of this receptor is unknown. Nothing much larger sits one base from this clone, and base qualities are not available. Sequencing was carried out with an Illumina HiSeq 2500. TCR beta libraries were prepared by quantitative 5'-RACE with molecular barcodes. As for the authors' bioinformatics: A new computational method, built on a probabilistic model of VDJ rearrangement, was used to identify disease-linked TCR variants. Starting from the raw public reads, TCRdb applied fastp trimming at Q25, assembled clones with MiXCR and retained in-frame beta chains. Identical CDR3 protein sequences are pooled into one entry, listed with their most common genes and DNA. For this entry, the V and J calls and clone size follow TCRdb and not the study's own pipeline. Here the sample has around 220,000 distinct CDR3 sequences; about 10% occur a single time. The top ten hold under 25% of the sample.

In the germline V gene, CDR1 corresponds to SNHLY and CDR2 to FYNNEI. The cysteine opens and the phenylalanine closes a CDR3 of 16 amino acids. This entry keeps only the CDR3 DNA: 48 bases, framed from base 1. V is shortened by 5 bases, J by 3 bases, and the region joining them spans 17 bases. The data derive from a study of CD8 T cells in ankylosing spondylitis (dated by TCRdb to 2015 to 2018). With respect to the entire study: The study set out to find disease-linked TCR variants by profiling T cell receptor beta repertoires in ankylosing spondylitis patients and healthy donors. The full study cohort was made up of roughly 25 ankylosing spondylitis patients and roughly 98 healthy donors. Samples of peripheral blood were taken, and for ankylosing spondylitis patients, synovial fluid was collected as well. The research as a whole found: According to the report, matched synovial fluid samples from ankylosing spondylitis patients were significantly enriched for the disease-linked clones. Some motif variants were previously reported in synovial fluid and blood of reactive arthritis patients, suggesting common disease-initiation mechanisms. A TCR beta motif of several highly homologous amino acid variants appeared characteristic of blood from ankylosing spondylitis patients. The disease-linked clones had a CD8+ phenotype and were found at relatively low frequencies in peripheral blood.

The sample comprised blood, either unsorted or a sorted T cell fraction (not recorded which). The receptor was derived from a male donor with ankylosing spondylitis or in good health (not recorded which). Here the chain combines TRBV2 and TRBJ1-3; the D segment could be TRBD1, given 6 matching bases. The CDR3 reads CASSSTGTSLGNTIYF. The DNA reads TGTGCCAGCAGTTCCACCGGGACATCTCTTGGAAACACCATATATTTT.